This is a list of T cell receptor beta chains from one sample in a study of PD-L1 blockade in urothelial cancer. Data came from immunoSEQ multiplex PCR; TCRdb stores just in-frame clones and leaves some out. Among about 45,000 clones listed, roughly 80% were seen once. Sequencing used PBMCs, obtained around atezolizumab (anti-PD-L1) treatment. These receptors were obtained from a man aged 55 to 70 with urothelial cancer. The CDR3 runs from the conserved cysteine through the conserved F or W. A D gene is named only where the DNA matches it firmly. A clone size is listed for some rows: how often the clone was seen (once, few, many), or a class if it is expanded.

.	TRBV7-2	TRBJ1-1	.	CASSLEPGNTEAFF	TGTGCCAGCAGCTTAGAACCGGGAAACACTGAAGCTTTCTTT
.	TRBV18	TRBJ2-2	.	CASSPPESPGELFF	TGTGCCAGCTCACCACCGGAGAGTCCCGGGGAGCTGTTTTTT
.	TRBV19	TRBJ2-5	.	CASRFGGAETQYF	TGTGCCAGTCGCTTTGGCGGGGCCGAGACCCAGTACTTC
.	TRBV9	TRBJ2-3	.	CASSVAGVDTQYF	TGTGCCAGCAGCGTAGCGGGGGTAGATACGCAGTATTTT
.	TRBV30	TRBJ1-5	.	CAWSVAGLGPQPQHF	TGTGCCTGGAGTGTAGCCGGTCTTGGGCCGCAGCCCCAGCATTTT
.	TRBV2	TRBJ2-7	.	CASSRQVQDSSYEQYF	TGTGCCAGCAGTAGACAGGTCCAGGATAGCTCCTACGAGCAGTACTTC
.	TRBV5-1	TRBJ1-1	TRBD1	CASSLDRDRVMNTEAFF	TGCGCCAGCAGCTTGGACCGGGACAGGGTCATGAACACTGAAGCTTTCTTT
.	TRBV5-6	TRBJ2-2	TRBD2	CASFSGGGNTGELFF	TGTGCCAGCTTTAGCGGGGGGGGGAACACCGGGGAGCTGTTTTTT
.	TRBV6-1	TRBJ2-7	TRBD1	CASSDMGKKQGAKYEQYF	TGTGCCAGCAGTGATATGGGAAAAAAACAGGGGGCAAAGTACGAGCAGTACTTC
.	TRBV5-1	TRBJ1-4	.	CASSVTGATNEKLFF	TGCGCCAGCAGCGTAACAGGAGCAACTAATGAAAAACTGTTTTTT
.	TRBV28	TRBJ2-7	.	CATSGDSLGEQYF	TGTGCCACCTCTGGGGACTCGCTGGGGGAGCAGTACTTC
.	TRBV30	TRBJ2-2	.	CAWSKLQGRDTGELFF	TGTGCCTGGAGTAAGCTCCAGGGAAGGGACACCGGGGAGCTGTTTTTT
.	TRBV28	TRBJ1-2	.	CASRNTPNYGYTF	TGTGCCAGCAGAAATACACCGAACTATGGCTACACCTTC
few	TRBV27	TRBJ2-2	.	CASSLRRRPNTGELFF	TGTGCCAGCAGTTTACGGCGGCGGCCGAACACCGGGGAGCTGTTTTTT
.	TRBV7-2	TRBJ2-3	.	CASSFPSTDTQYF	TGTGCCAGCAGCTTTCCTAGCACAGATACGCAGTATTTT
.	TRBV7-2	TRBJ2-7	.	CASSPDGQNLGEQYF	TGTGCCAGCAGCCCCGATGGACAGAACCTCGGCGAGCAGTACTTC
.	TRBV18	TRBJ2-7	.	CASSPPLYAPAYEQYF	TGTGCCAGCTCACCACCGCTGTACGCTCCGGCCTACGAGCAGTACTTC
.	TRBV4-1	TRBJ2-3	.	CASSQDGHRTDTQYF	TGCGCCAGCAGCCAAGATGGGCATCGGACAGATACGCAGTATTTT
.	TRBV18	TRBJ2-1	TRBD2	CASSLTLAGGVGNEQFF	TGTGCCAGCTCACTGACATTAGCGGGGGGCGTCGGGAATGAGCAGTTCTTC
.	TRBV5-1	TRBJ2-7	.	CASSLEPNAREQYF	TGCGCCAGCAGCTTGGAGCCAAACGCGCGGGAGCAGTACTTC
once	TRBV4-1	TRBJ1-2	TRBD1	CASSLLDRDNYGYTF	TGCGCCAGCAGCCTCCTAGACAGGGACAACTATGGCTACACCTTC
once	TRBV28	TRBJ2-7	TRBD2	CATRTSGTYEQYF	TGTGCCACTCGGACTAGCGGGACCTACGAGCAGTACTTC